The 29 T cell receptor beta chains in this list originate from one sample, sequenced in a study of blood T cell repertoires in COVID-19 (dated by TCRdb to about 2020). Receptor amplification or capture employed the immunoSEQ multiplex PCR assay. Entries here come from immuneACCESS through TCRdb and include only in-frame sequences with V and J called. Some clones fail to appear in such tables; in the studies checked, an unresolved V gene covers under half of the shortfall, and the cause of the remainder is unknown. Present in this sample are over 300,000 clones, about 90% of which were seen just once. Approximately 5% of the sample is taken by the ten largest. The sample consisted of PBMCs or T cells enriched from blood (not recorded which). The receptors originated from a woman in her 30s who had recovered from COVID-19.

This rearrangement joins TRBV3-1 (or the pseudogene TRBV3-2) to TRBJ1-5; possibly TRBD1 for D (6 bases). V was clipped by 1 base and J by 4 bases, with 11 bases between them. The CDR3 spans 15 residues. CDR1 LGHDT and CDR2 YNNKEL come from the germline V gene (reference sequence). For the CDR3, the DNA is TGTGCCAGCAGCCAAGGGACAGCTGGAAATCAGCCCCAGCATTTT. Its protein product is CASSQGTAGNQPQHF.

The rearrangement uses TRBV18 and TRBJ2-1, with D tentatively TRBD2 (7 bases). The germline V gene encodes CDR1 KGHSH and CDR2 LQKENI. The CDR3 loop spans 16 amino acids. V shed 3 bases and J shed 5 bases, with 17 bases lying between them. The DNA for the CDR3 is TGTGCCAGCTCACCGGGGGGGGGCGCCGGGGACAATGAGCAGTTCTTC. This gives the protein CASSPGGGAGDNEQFF.

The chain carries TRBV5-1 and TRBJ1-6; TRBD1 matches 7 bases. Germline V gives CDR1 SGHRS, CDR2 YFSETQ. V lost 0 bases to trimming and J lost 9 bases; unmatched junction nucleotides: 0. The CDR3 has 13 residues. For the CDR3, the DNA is TGCGCCAGCAGCTTGGACAGGGGTTCACCCCTCCACTTT. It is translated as CASSLDRGSPLHF.

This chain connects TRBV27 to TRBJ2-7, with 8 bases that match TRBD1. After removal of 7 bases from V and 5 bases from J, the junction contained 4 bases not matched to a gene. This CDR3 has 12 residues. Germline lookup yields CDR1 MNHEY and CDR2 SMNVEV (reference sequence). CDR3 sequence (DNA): TGTGCCAGCAATGGACAGGGTCACGAGCAGTACTTC. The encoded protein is CASNGQGHEQYF.

CDR3 DNA: TGTGCCGGGGGAGGGGGAAATCAGCCCCAGCATTTT. This sequence encodes CAGGGGNQPQHF. This chain links TRBV6-5 with TRBJ1-5, with D perhaps TRBD1 (6 bases). The germline V and J ends were trimmed by 11 bases and 4 bases, with 12 bases remaining between them. This CDR3 contains 12 residues. The germline CDR1 and CDR2 sequences are MNHEY and SVGAGI.

The CDR3 loop is CASSQTGTGGGINEKLFF. CDR3 nucleotides: TGTGCCAGCAGCCAGACCGGGACAGGGGGCGGTATTAATGAAAAACTGTTTTTT. This chain connects TRBV3-1 (or the pseudogene TRBV3-2) to TRBJ1-4, with TRBD1 matching 12 bases. The CDR3 is 18 amino acids. V lost 3 bases and J lost 4; bases outside the gene matches: 9. Germline CDR1 and CDR2: LGHDT and YNNKEL (reference sequence).

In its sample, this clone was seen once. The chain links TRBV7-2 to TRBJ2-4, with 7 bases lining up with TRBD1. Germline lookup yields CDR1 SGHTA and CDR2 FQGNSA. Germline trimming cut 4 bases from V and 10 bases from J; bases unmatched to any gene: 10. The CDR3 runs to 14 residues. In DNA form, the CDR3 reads TGTGCCAGCAGCTCGCACGGACAGGATCGGATTCAGTACTTC. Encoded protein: CASSSHGQDRIQYF.

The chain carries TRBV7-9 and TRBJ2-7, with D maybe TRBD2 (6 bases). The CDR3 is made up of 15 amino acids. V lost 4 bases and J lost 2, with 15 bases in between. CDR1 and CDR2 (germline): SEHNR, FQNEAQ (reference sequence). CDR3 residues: CASSSPSGEAYEQYF. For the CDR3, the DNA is TGTGCCAGCAGCTCCCCCTCGGGAGAAGCCTACGAGCAGTACTTC.

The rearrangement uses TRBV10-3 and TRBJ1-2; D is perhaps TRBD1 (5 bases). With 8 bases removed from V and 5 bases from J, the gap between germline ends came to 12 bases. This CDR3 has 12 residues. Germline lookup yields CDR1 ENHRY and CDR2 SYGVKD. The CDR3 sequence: CAIHGRTYGYTF. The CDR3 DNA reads TGTGCCATCCATGGACGGACATATGGCTACACCTTC.

The CDR3 DNA is TGTGCCAGCAGCTTGTCCAGCTCCTATAATTCACCCCTCCACTTT. As protein: CASSLSSSYNSPLHF. This chain uses TRBV7-2 with TRBJ1-6; D gene uncertain. Deletions cut 3 bases from V and 0 bases from J, with 6 bases between. This CDR3 contains 15 residues. The germline CDR1 and CDR2 sequences are SGHTA and FQGNSA.

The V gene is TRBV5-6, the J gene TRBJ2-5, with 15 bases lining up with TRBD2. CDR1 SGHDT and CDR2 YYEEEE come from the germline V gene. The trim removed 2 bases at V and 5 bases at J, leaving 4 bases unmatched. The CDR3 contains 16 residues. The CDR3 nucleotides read TGTGCCAGCAGCTTCGCAGGACTAGCGGGGGGGGAGACCCAGTACTTC. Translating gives CASSFAGLAGGETQYF.

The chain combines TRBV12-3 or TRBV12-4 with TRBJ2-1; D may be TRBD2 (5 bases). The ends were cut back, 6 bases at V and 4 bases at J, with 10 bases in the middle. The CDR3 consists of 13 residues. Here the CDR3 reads CASRVRAYNEQFF. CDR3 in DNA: TGTGCCAGCAGAGTGCGGGCTTACAATGAGCAGTTCTTC.

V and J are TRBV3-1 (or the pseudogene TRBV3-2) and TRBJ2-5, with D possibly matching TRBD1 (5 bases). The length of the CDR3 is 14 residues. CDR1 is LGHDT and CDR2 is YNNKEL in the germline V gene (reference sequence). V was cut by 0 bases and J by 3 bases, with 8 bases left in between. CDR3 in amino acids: CASSQEGPKETQYF. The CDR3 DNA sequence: TGTGCCAGCAGCCAAGAGGGGCCTAAAGAGACCCAGTACTTC.

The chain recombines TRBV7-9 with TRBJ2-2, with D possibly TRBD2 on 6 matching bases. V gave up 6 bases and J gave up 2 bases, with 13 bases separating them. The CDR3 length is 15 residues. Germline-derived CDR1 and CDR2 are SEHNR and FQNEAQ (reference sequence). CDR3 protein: CASRLRGKNTGELFF. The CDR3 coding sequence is TGTGCCAGCAGATTACGGGGGAAAAACACCGGGGAGCTGTTTTTT.

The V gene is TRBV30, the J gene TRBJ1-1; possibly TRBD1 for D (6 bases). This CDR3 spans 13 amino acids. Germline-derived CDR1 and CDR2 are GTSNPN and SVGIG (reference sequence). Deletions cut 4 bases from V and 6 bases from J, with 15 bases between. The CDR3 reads CAWTDSLASEAFF. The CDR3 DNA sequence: TGTGCCTGGACGGACAGTTTGGCTTCTGAAGCTTTCTTT.

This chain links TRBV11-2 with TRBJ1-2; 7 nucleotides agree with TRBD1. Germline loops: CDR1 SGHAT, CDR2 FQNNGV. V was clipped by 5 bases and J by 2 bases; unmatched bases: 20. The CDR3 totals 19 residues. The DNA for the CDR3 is TGTGCCAGCAGCCGGAGGCAGGGGGACAGCTGGAGGTCAAACTATGGCTACACCTTC. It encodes CASSRRQGDSWRSNYGYTF.

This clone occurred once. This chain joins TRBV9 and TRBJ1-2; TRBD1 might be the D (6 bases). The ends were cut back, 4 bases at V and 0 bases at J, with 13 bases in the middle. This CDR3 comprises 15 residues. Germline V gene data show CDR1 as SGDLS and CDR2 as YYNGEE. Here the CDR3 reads CASSPSGATNYGYTF. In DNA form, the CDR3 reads TGTGCCAGCAGCCCATCAGGGGCAACTAACTATGGCTACACCTTC. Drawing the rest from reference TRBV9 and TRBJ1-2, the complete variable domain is DSGVTQTPKHLITATGQRVTLRCSPRSGDLSVYWYQQSLDQGLQFLIQYYNGEERAKGNILERFSAQQFPDLHSELNLSSLELGDSALYFCASSPSGATNYGYTFGSGTRLTVV.

For the CDR3, the DNA is TGTGCCAGTAGTCTCCGGACAGGGAGCAATCAGCCCCAGCATTTT. It translates to CASSLRTGSNQPQHF. This chain joins TRBV19 and TRBJ1-5, with 8 bases identical to TRBD1. The germline CDR1 and CDR2 sequences are LNHDA and SQIVND (reference sequence). This CDR3 comprises 15 residues. V lost 5 bases to trimming and J lost 1 base; unmatched junction nucleotides: 4.

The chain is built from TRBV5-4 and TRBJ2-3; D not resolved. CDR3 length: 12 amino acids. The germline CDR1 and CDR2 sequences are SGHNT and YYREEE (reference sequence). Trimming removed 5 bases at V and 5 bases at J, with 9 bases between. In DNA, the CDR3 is TGTGCCAGCAGTTTAGAGATAGATACGCAGTATTTT. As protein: CASSLEIDTQYF.

CDR3 DNA: TGTGCCAGCAGCCCAACTCAGGGACAGCCCAACTATGGCTACACCTTC. It translates to CASSPTQGQPNYGYTF. The rearrangement joins TRBV6-2 or TRBV6-3 to TRBJ1-2, with 7 positions matching TRBD1. The V gene's germline CDR1 is MNHEY and CDR2 SVGEGT. V gave up 6 bases and J gave up 2 bases; unmatched junction bases: 12. CDR3 length: 16 residues.

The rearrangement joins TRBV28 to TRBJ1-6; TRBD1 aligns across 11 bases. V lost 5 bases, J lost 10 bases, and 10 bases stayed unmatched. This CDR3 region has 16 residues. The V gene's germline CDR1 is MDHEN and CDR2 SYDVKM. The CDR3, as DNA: TGTGCCAGCAGTACACCCTCCGGGACAGGGGGATCACCCCTCCACTTT. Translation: CASSTPSGTGGSPLHF.

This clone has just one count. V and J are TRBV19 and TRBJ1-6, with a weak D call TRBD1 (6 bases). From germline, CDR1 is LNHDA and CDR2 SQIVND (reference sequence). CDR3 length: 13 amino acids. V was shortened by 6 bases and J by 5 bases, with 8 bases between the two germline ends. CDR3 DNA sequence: TGTGCCAGTAGGAGGACAGATAATTCACCCCTCCACTTT. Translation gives CASRRTDNSPLHF. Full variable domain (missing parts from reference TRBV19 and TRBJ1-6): DGGITQSPKYLFRKEGQNVTLSCEQNLNHDAMYWYRQDPGQGLRLIYYSQIVNDFQKGDIAEGYSVSREKKESFPLTVTSAQKNPTAFYLCASRRTDNSPLHFGNGTRLTVT.

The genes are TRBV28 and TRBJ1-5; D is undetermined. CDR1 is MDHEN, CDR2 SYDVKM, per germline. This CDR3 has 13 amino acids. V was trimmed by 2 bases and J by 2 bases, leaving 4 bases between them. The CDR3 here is CASSLLGNQPQHF. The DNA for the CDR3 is TGTGCCAGCAGTTTACTTGGCAATCAGCCCCAGCATTTT.

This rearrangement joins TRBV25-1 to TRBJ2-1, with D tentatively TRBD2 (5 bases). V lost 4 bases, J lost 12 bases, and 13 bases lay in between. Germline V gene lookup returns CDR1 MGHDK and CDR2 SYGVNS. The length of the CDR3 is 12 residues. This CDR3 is CASSVGSRGQFF. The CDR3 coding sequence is TGTGCCAGCAGTGTGGGAAGCCGGGGGCAGTTCTTC.

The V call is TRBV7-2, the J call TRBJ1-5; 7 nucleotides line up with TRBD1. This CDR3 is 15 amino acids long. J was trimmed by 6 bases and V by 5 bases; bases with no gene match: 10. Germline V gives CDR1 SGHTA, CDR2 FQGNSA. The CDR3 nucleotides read TGTGCCAGCAGCGCGGGCGGGACAGCAATTCAGCCCCAGCATTTT. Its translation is CASSAGGTAIQPQHF.

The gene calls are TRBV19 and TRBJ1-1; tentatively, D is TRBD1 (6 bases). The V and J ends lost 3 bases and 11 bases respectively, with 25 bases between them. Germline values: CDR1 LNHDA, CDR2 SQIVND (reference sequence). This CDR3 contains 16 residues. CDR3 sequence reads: CASSIIQGGGLPSAFF. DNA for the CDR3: TGTGCCAGTAGTATTATCCAAGGCGGGGGGCTCCCCTCGGCTTTCTTT.

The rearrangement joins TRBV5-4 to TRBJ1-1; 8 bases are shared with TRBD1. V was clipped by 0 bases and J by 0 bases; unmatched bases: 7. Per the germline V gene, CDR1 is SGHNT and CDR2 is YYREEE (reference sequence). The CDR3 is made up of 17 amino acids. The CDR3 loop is CASSLGQGAGVNTEAFF. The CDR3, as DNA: TGTGCCAGCAGCTTGGGGCAGGGGGCTGGCGTGAACACTGAAGCTTTCTTT.

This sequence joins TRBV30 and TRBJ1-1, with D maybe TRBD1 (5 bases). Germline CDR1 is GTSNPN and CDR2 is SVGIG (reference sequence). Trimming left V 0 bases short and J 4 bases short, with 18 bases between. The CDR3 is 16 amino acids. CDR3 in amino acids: CAWSVGEGVGGTEAFF. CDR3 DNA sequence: TGTGCCTGGAGTGTTGGGGAGGGTGTGGGGGGCACTGAAGCTTTCTTT.

The CDR3 DNA sequence: TGTGCCAGCTCACCGGGACTAGCGAACAATGAGCAGTTCTTC. This translates into CASSPGLANNEQFF. V and J are TRBV18 and TRBJ2-1; 10 nucleotides align to TRBD2. The CDR3 is 14 residues long. Germline V CDR1 and CDR2: KGHSH, LQKENI. V gave up 3 bases and J gave up 5 bases; unmatched junction bases: 1.